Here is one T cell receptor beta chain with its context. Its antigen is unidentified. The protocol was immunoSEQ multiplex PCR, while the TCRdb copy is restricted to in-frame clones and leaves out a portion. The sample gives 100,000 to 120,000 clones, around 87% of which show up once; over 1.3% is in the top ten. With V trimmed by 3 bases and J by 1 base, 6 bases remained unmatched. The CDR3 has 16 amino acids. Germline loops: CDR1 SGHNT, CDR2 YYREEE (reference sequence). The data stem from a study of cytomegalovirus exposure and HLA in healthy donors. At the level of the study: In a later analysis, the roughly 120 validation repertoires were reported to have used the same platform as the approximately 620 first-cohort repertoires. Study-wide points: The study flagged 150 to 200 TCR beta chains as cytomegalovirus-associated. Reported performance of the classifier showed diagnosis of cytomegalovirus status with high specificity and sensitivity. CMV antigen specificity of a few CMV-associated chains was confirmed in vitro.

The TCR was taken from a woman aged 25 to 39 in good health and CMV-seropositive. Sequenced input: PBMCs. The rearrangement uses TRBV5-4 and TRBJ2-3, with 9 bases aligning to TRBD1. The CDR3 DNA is TGTGCCAGCAGCTCTCACAGGGGGCGACGCACAGATACGCAGTATTTT. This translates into CASSSHRGRRTDTQYF.